The rows below give T cell receptor beta chains drawn from one sample of a study of cytomegalovirus exposure and HLA in healthy donors. Only in-frame clones appear in the TCRdb table, and some are missing; sequencing was by immunoSEQ multiplex PCR. Of approximately 190,000 clones in the sample, around 78% were seen once. The sample was PBMCs. The receptors come from a woman aged 25 to 39 in good health and CMV-seropositive. The CDR3 runs from the conserved cysteine through the conserved F or W. A D gene is named only where the DNA matches it firmly. Clone sizes are given selectively: once, few, many, or a class where the clone is expanded.

.	TRBJ2-1	TRBV5-5	.	CASSLGQLFYNEQFF	TGTGCCAGCAGCCTCGGACAGCTTTTTTACAATGAGCAGTTCTTC
.	TRBJ1-1	TRBV5-6	.	CASSFSGDLMNTEAFF	TGTGCCAGCAGCTTCTCAGGGGATTTAATGAACACTGAAGCTTTCTTT
TRBD2	TRBJ2-1	TRBV2	.	CASLAGGNEQFF	TGTGCCAGTCTAGCGGGAGGCAATGAGCAGTTCTTC
TRBD1	TRBJ2-1	TRBV19	.	CASSPRTGGGYNEQFF	TGTGCCAGTAGTCCCCGGACAGGGGGAGGTTACAATGAGCAGTTCTTC
.	TRBJ1-2	TRBV6-5	.	CASSRRQVRGGYTF	TGTGCCAGCAGCCGAAGACAGGTCCGGGGTGGCTACACCTTC
TRBD1	TRBJ1-2	TRBV19	.	CASSTPGTGLYGYTF	TGTGCCAGTAGTACCCCCGGGACAGGGCTCTATGGCTACACCTTC
.	TRBJ2-5	TRBV28	.	CASSLKLGTSPIQETQYF	TGTGCCAGCAGTTTAAAGTTGGGGACATCACCTATTCAAGAGACCCAGTACTTC
.	TRBJ1-4	TRBV29-1	.	CSVSTQTATNEKLFF	TGCAGCGTTTCCACCCAGACAGCAACTAATGAAAAACTGTTTTTT
TRBD2	TRBJ2-5	TRBV4-2	.	CASSQAEREFSETQYF	TGTGCCAGCAGCCAAGCCGAGCGGGAGTTCAGCGAGACCCAGTACTTC
.	TRBJ1-6	TRBV30	.	CAWELGGANSPLHF	TGTGCCTGGGAGCTCGGGGGGGCTAATTCACCCCTCCACTTT
TRBD1	TRBJ2-5	TRBV7-8	few	CASSVGQGGWQTQYF	TGTGCCAGCAGCGTCGGACAGGGGGGGTGGCAGACCCAGTACTTC
TRBD2	TRBJ2-1	TRBV7-7	.	CASSLGWEERGAYNEQFF	TGTGCTAGCAGCCTCGGATGGGAAGAGCGGGGGGCTTACAATGAGCAGTTCTTC
.	TRBJ2-3	TRBV5-1	.	CASSLGGEDTQYF	TGCGCCAGCAGCTTGGGGGGGGAAGATACGCAGTATTTT
TRBD2	TRBJ2-3	TRBV5-1	.	CASSQASGLVTDTQYF	TGCGCCAGCAGCCAAGCTAGCGGGCTAGTCACAGATACGCAGTATTTT
TRBD1	TRBJ2-7	TRBV14	.	CASSQRTGSSAYEQYF	TGTGCCAGCAGCCAGAGGACAGGGTCGAGCGCCTACGAGCAGTACTTC
.	TRBJ2-3	TRBV10-3	.	CAISESLPTDTQYF	TGTGCCATCAGTGAGTCTCTACCCACAGATACGCAGTATTTT
.	TRBJ2-7	TRBV5-5	.	CASSLAGTPIYEQYF	TGTGCCAGCAGCTTGGCCGGGACACCCATCTACGAGCAGTACTTC
.	TRBJ1-2	TRBV9	.	CASSVARGYGYTF	TGTGCCAGCAGCGTAGCTCGAGGCTATGGCTACACCTTC
.	TRBJ1-4	TRBV4-1	.	CASSSAGVNEKLFF	TGCGCCAGCAGCTCCGCCGGGGTTAATGAAAAACTGTTTTTT
TRBD1	TRBJ2-7	TRBV15	.	CATSKPGQSYEQYF	TGTGCCACCAGCAAGCCGGGACAGTCCTACGAGCAGTACTTC
TRBD1	TRBJ2-1	TRBV11-2	.	CASSLQGGSYNEQFF	TGTGCCAGCAGCCTACAGGGGGGATCCTACAATGAGCAGTTCTTC
.	TRBJ1-2	TRBV7-2	.	CASSLGWGVLTGGYTF	TGTGCCAGCAGCTTAGGGTGGGGGGTGCTAACTGGTGGCTACACCTTC
TRBD2	TRBJ2-7	TRBV4-1	.	CASSQLPGGLAELGSYEQYF	TGCGCCAGCAGCCAACTCCCGGGGGGACTAGCGGAGTTAGGCTCCTACGAGCAGTACTTC
.	TRBJ1-5	TRBV6-1	.	CASSDGISNQPQHF	TGTGCCAGCAGTGACGGGATAAGCAATCAGCCCCAGCATTTT
.	TRBJ2-7	TRBV30	once	CAWDDSGYEQYF	TGTGCCTGGGATGACAGTGGATACGAGCAGTACTTC
TRBD2	TRBJ2-7	TRBV5-1	.	CASTGTSGVDGYEQYF	TGCGCCAGCACCGGGACTAGCGGAGTAGACGGCTACGAGCAGTACTTC
.	TRBJ2-5	TRBV27	.	CASSSWTQETQYF	TGTGCCAGCAGTTCATGGACTCAAGAGACCCAGTACTTC
.	TRBJ2-7	TRBV18	.	CASSTSQGNEQYF	TGTGCCAGCTCTACAAGCCAGGGGAACGAGCAGTACTTC
.	TRBJ2-5	TRBV29-1	once	CSVAQGPQETQYF	TGCAGCGTGGCACAGGGACCCCAAGAGACCCAGTACTTC
.	TRBJ1-2	TRBV7-2	few	CASSEGGGYGYTF	TGTGCCAGCAGCGAGGGGGGGGGCTATGGCTACACCTTC
.	TRBJ2-1	TRBV5-8	.	CASSLGPDKQFF	TGTGCCAGCAGCTTGGGGCCCGACAAGCAGTTCTTC
TRBD2	TRBJ2-1	TRBV4-2	.	CASSQDQGLAGGGYNEQFF	TGTGCCAGCAGCCAAGATCAGGGACTAGCGGGAGGGGGCTACAATGAGCAGTTCTTC
TRBD1	TRBJ1-6	TRBV7-9	.	CASSFSGQGPSPLHF	TGTGCCAGCAGCTTTTCTGGACAGGGGCCCTCACCCCTCCACTTT
TRBD1	TRBJ1-2	TRBV29-1	.	CSVEAGGAYGYTF	TGCAGCGTTGAGGCAGGGGGCGCCTATGGCTACACCTTC
TRBD2	TRBJ2-1	TRBV6-5	.	CASKPGLASYNEQFF	TGTGCCAGCAAGCCGGGACTAGCTTCCTACAATGAGCAGTTCTTC
TRBD2	TRBJ2-7	TRBV2	.	CTSSELAGGHEQYF	TGTACCAGCAGTGAGTTAGCGGGGGGCCACGAGCAGTACTTC
TRBD1	TRBJ2-2	TRBV5-1	.	CASSLDARGTGELFF	TGCGCCAGCAGCTTGGATGCCAGGGGGACCGGGGAGCTGTTTTTT
TRBD2	TRBJ2-1	TRBV9	.	CASSRTSGDYNEQFF	TGTGCCAGCAGCCGAACTAGCGGGGACTACAATGAGCAGTTCTTC
.	TRBJ2-2	TRBV10-3	.	CATHPQGPTGELFF	TGTGCCACCCACCCACAGGGACCCACCGGGGAGCTGTTTTTT
.	TRBJ2-5	TRBV7-8	.	CASSFLHLRETQYF	TGTGCCAGCAGCTTTCTCCACCTGAGGGAGACCCAGTACTTC
.	TRBJ2-5	TRBV9	.	CASSAREEETQYF	TGTGCCAGCAGCGCCAGGGAGGAGGAGACCCAGTACTTC
.	TRBJ2-7	TRBV9	few	CASSVGSGGTYEQYF	TGTGCCAGCAGCGTAGGGTCAGGGGGGACCTACGAGCAGTACTTC
.	TRBJ2-1	TRBV28	few	CASSLFQYNEQFF	TGTGCCAGCAGTTTATTTCAGTACAATGAGCAGTTCTTC
.	TRBJ2-2	TRBV29-1	.	CSVQVPGGAHTGELFF	TGCAGCGTTCAAGTCCCGGGGGGCGCCCACACCGGGGAGCTGTTTTTT
TRBD2	TRBJ2-2	TRBV5-6	.	CASSSGGLGGELFF	TGTGCCAGCAGTTCGGGAGGGCTCGGCGGGGAGCTGTTTTTT
.	TRBJ2-1	TRBV7-9	.	CASSLGALADNYNEQFF	TGTGCCAGCAGCTTAGGAGCACTAGCAGATAACTACAATGAGCAGTTCTTC
TRBD1	TRBJ1-4	TRBV29-1	.	CSVEDRTGFEEKLFF	TGCAGCGTTGAAGACCGGACAGGGTTTGAAGAAAAACTGTTTTTT
.	TRBJ2-3	TRBV30	.	CAWRRGLSTDTQYF	TGTGCCTGGAGAAGAGGGCTAAGCACAGATACGCAGTATTTT
.	TRBJ1-1	TRBV28	few	CASSLLAGPLMNTEAFF	TGTGCCAGCAGTTTATTAGCGGGACCTCTCATGAACACTGAAGCTTTCTTT
.	TRBJ1-5	TRBV27	.	CASSLAGGFGQPQHF	TGTGCCAGCAGTTTAGCGGGGGGCTTCGGGCAGCCCCAGCATTTT
.	TRBJ2-1	TRBV11-1	.	CASSSSTANEQFF	TGTGCCAGCAGCTCCTCGACAGCAAATGAGCAGTTCTTC
TRBD1	TRBJ2-1	TRBV2	.	CASRGQGYNEQFF	TGTGCCAGCAGAGGACAGGGATACAATGAGCAGTTCTTC
TRBD1	TRBJ1-1	TRBV18	.	CASSPTGTGDNEAFF	TGTGCCAGCTCACCAACCGGGACAGGGGATAATGAAGCTTTCTTT